This T cell receptor beta chain was obtained from a study of blood T cell repertoires in COVID-19. Study-level information: Both acute and convalescent COVID-19 samples were obtained from the United States, Italy and Spain. Sample material is recorded as cDNA or gDNA derived from T cells, B-cell-depleted T cells, or PBMCs.

Germline values: CDR1 SGHTA, CDR2 FQGNSA. The J segment lost 6 bases and the V segment lost 3 bases, leaving 2 bases of the junction unmatched. This CDR3 comprises 13 residues. Per the original data handling: Using reference gene primer amplification, nucleated cell counts were estimated. Profiling relied on immunoSEQ multiplex PCR, and the TCRdb table lists in-frame clones only, not all of them. That table is the source of V, J and clone size, and D and trimming were worked out from the DNA. The sample holds about 71,000 clones, around 83% seen once. This clonotype was sampled from a man aged 45 to 65 with active COVID-19. Sequencing was performed on peripheral blood. This sequence joins TRBV7-2 and TRBJ2-3; 8 bases match TRBD2. As DNA, the CDR3 is TGTGCCAGCAGCTTTAGACTAGCGGATACGCAGTATTTT. It translates to CASSFRLADTQYF.